Listed below are T cell receptor beta chains from one sample, sequenced in a study of blood T cell repertoires in COVID-19. Using immunoSEQ multiplex PCR, the repertoire was profiled, and TCRdb retains in-frame clones only, with some absent. The repertoire holds 200,000 to 250,000 clones, with approximately 80% as singletons. The sample comprised PBMCs or T cells enriched from blood (not recorded which). The receptors here all came from a woman between 35 and 50 years old with acute COVID-19. The CDR3 runs from the conserved cysteine through the conserved F or W. The D gene is left open where the match is weak.

J gene: TRBJ1-5
V gene: TRBV7-2
CDR3 length: 16
D gene: -
CDR3 DNA: TGTGCCAGCAGCTTAGATCGCAGGGATGGCAATCAGCCCCAGCATTTT
CDR3 protein: CASSLDRRDGNQPQHF

J gene: TRBJ2-5
V gene: TRBV28
CDR3 length: 15
D gene: TRBD2
CDR3 DNA: TGTGCCAGCAGTTTATTGGGGGAGGGCCAAGAGACCCAGTACTTC
CDR3 protein: CASSLLGEGQETQYF

J gene: TRBJ1-2
V gene: TRBV7-2
CDR3 length: 15
D gene: TRBD1
CDR3 DNA: TGTGCCAGCAGCTTAGCCTCGGGACAGGGTACTGGCTACACCTTC
CDR3 protein: CASSLASGQGTGYTF

J gene: TRBJ1-4
V gene: TRBV19
CDR3 length: 13
D gene: -
CDR3 DNA: TGTGCCAGTAGTGAAGAGACTAATGAAAAACTGTTTTTT
CDR3 protein: CASSEETNEKLFF

J gene: TRBJ1-4
V gene: TRBV30
CDR3 length: 12
D gene: TRBD1
CDR3 DNA: TGTGCCTGGAGGGACAGGGAAATGGAACTGTTTTTT
CDR3 protein: CAWRDREMELFF

J gene: TRBJ1-4
V gene: TRBV28
CDR3 length: 14
D gene: -
CDR3 DNA: TGTGCCAGCAGCCCCGCCGGGAGGAATGAAAAACTGTTTTTT
CDR3 protein: CASSPAGRNEKLFF

J gene: TRBJ1-2
V gene: TRBV4-1
CDR3 length: 15
D gene: TRBD1
CDR3 DNA: TGCGCCAGCAGCCAAGGACAGGGCCTTAACTATGGCTACACCTTC
CDR3 protein: CASSQGQGLNYGYTF

J gene: TRBJ1-3
V gene: TRBV7-3
CDR3 length: 16
D gene: -
CDR3 DNA: TGTGCCAGCAGCTTAAATGCAGGGCAAACTGGAAACACCATATATTTT
CDR3 protein: CASSLNAGQTGNTIYF

J gene: TRBJ1-1
V gene: TRBV9
CDR3 length: 14
D gene: -
CDR3 DNA: TGTGCCAGCAGCGTAGCTACGGGAGGGGATGAAGCTTTCTTT
CDR3 protein: CASSVATGGDEAFF

J gene: TRBJ2-7
V gene: TRBV5-1
CDR3 length: 14
D gene: -
CDR3 DNA: TGCGCCAGCAGCTTGGATGTGACTAGCTACGAGCAGTACTTC
CDR3 protein: CASSLDVTSYEQYF

J gene: TRBJ1-1
V gene: TRBV27
CDR3 length: 15
D gene: -
CDR3 DNA: TGTGCCAGCAGTTTATCGGGGAGGAGGGGCACTGAAGCTTTCTTT
CDR3 protein: CASSLSGRRGTEAFF

J gene: TRBJ2-3
V gene: TRBV28
CDR3 length: 16
D gene: TRBD2
CDR3 DNA: TGTGCCAGCAGTTTATCCGGGACTATTCTAACAGATACGCAGTATTTT
CDR3 protein: CASSLSGTILTDTQYF

J gene: TRBJ2-1
V gene: TRBV7-9
CDR3 length: 16
D gene: -
CDR3 DNA: TGTGCCAGCAGCCACGTTTCGGGAGTTCCCTACAATGAGCAGTTCTTC
CDR3 protein: CASSHVSGVPYNEQFF

J gene: TRBJ2-3
V gene: TRBV5-6
CDR3 length: 16
D gene: -
CDR3 DNA: TGTGCCAGCAGCTTGGGGGGCCCCTTTGGGACAGATACGCAGTATTTT
CDR3 protein: CASSLGGPFGTDTQYF